A single sample is the source of the 24 T cell receptor beta chains below, sequenced in a study of blood T cell repertoires in COVID-19. Method: immunoSEQ multiplex PCR; TCRdb's copy keeps in-frame clones and lacks some. The sample lists about 400,000 clones; roughly 86% were seen once. The sequenced material came from PBMCs or T cells enriched from blood (not recorded which). The origin of the receptors is a woman in her thirties or forties with acute COVID-19.

This chain connects TRBV19 to TRBJ2-5, with a weak D call TRBD1 (5 bases). The V gene's germline CDR1 is LNHDA and CDR2 SQIVND (reference sequence). The V end lost 3 bases, the J end lost 9 bases, and 11 bases lay between the germline ends. The CDR3 runs 12 residues. This CDR3 is CASSMGQVAQYF. For the CDR3, the DNA is TGTGCCAGTAGTATGGGGCAAGTGGCCCAGTACTTC. Full variable domain (remainder filled in from reference TRBV19 and TRBJ2-5): DGGITQSPKYLFRKEGQNVTLSCEQNLNHDAMYWYRQDPGQGLRLIYYSQIVNDFQKGDIAEGYSVSREKKESFPLTVTSAQKNPTAFYLCASSMGQVAQYFGPGTRLLVL.

This clone was detected ten times or more. V and J are TRBV6-5 and TRBJ2-2, with D unclear. V was cut by 10 bases and J by 5 bases, with 17 bases left in between. The CDR3 contains 14 residues. Germline CDR1 is MNHEY and CDR2 is SVGAGI. DNA for the CDR3: TGTGCCATCTCTTTTGGTTGGAGTACCGGGGAGCTGTTTTTT. Its translation: CAISFGWSTGELFF.

The chain combines TRBV4-2 with TRBJ2-1; D remains ambiguous. CDR1 is LGHNA and CDR2 is YNFKEQ in the germline V gene. V lost 0 bases and J 6 bases, leaving 6 bases between the germline ends. The CDR3 length is 13 residues. The CDR3 here is CASSQDRVNEQFF. CDR3 coding DNA: TGTGCCAGCAGCCAAGATCGGGTCAATGAGCAGTTCTTC.

J is TRBJ2-7 and V is TRBV15, with 11 bases matching TRBD2. The CDR3 spans 14 residues. Per germline, CDR1 LNHNV and CDR2 YYDKDF (reference sequence). With V trimmed by 5 bases and J by 7 bases, 7 bases remained unmatched. CDR3 region: CATSGSSGGREQYF. In nucleotides, the CDR3 is TGTGCCACCAGCGGGTCTAGCGGGGGGCGGGAGCAGTACTTC.

This chain links TRBV5-1 with TRBJ2-1; maybe TRBD2 (6 bases). V was clipped by 0 bases and J by 4 bases, with 14 bases between them. Germline lookup yields CDR1 SGHRS and CDR2 YFSETQ. The CDR3 runs 16 residues. In DNA form, the CDR3 reads TGCGCCAGCAGCTTGGTTGCAGGCGCGGGGTACAATGAGCAGTTCTTC. Translating gives CASSLVAGAGYNEQFF.

The gene calls are TRBV7-8 and TRBJ2-2, with 12 bases fitting TRBD2. V lost 1 base and J lost 3; bases outside the gene matches: 6. The CDR3 loop spans 18 amino acids. Germline V gives CDR1 SGHVS, CDR2 FQNEAQ. The CDR3 reads CASSLGLAGGYDTGELFF. The DNA of the CDR3 is TGTGCCAGCAGCTTAGGGCTAGCGGGGGGGTATGACACCGGGGAGCTGTTTTTT.

The V call is TRBV30, the J call TRBJ2-2, with D maybe TRBD1 (5 bases). CDR3 size: 15 residues. Per the germline V gene, CDR1 is GTSNPN and CDR2 is SVGIG (reference sequence). Trimming left V 2 bases short and J 0 bases short, with 10 bases between. CDR3 region: CAWSTGATNTGELFF. CDR3 in DNA: TGTGCCTGGAGTACAGGAGCGACGAACACCGGGGAGCTGTTTTTT.

This sequence joins TRBV5-1 and TRBJ2-3; 9 bases agree with TRBD1. J gave up 5 bases and V 5 bases, and 9 bases lay outside the gene matches. CDR3 size: 15 residues. Per the germline V gene, CDR1 is SGHRS and CDR2 is YFSETQ. This chain's CDR3 is CASSFDGQGLDTQYF. The DNA of the CDR3 is TGCGCCAGCAGTTTCGACGGACAGGGGTTAGATACGCAGTATTTT.

CDR3 protein: CASSRGQERTDTQYF. CDR3 DNA sequence: TGTGCCAGTAGTCGCGGACAGGAGCGCACAGATACGCAGTATTTT. The chain combines TRBV19 with TRBJ2-3; 7 nucleotides line up with TRBD1. The trim removed 5 bases at V and 1 base at J, leaving 6 bases unmatched. Germline CDR1 reads LNHDA; CDR2 reads SQIVND (reference sequence). This CDR3 has 15 residues.

The chain uses TRBV2 and TRBJ2-7; 12 positions match TRBD2. Germline V gene sequence: CDR1 SNHLY, CDR2 FYNNEI. There are 15 residues in the CDR3. J was trimmed by 3 bases and V by 4 bases; bases with no gene match: 4. CDR3 in DNA: TGTGCCAGCAGTGCGACTAGCGGGGGCCTCTACGAGCAGTACTTC. Encoded protein: CASSATSGGLYEQYF.

Regarding this clone: The same CDR3 arises from other DNA sequences in this sample as well. J is TRBJ1-2 and V is TRBV5-1; D is ambiguous. This CDR3 comprises 14 residues. Deletions cut 4 bases from V and 0 bases from J, with 10 bases between. The V gene's germline CDR1 is SGHRS and CDR2 YFSETQ. DNA for the CDR3: TGCGCCAGCAGCCTAGACGGAGCTAACTATGGCTACACCTTC. This sequence encodes CASSLDGANYGYTF.

DNA of the CDR3: TGTGCCTGGAGTGCAGGGTTGGACAGGGGGTATGGAAACACCATATATTTT. Translating it yields CAWSAGLDRGYGNTIYF. V gene TRBV30 combines with J gene TRBJ1-3; 10 bases fit TRBD1. With V trimmed by 1 base and J by 3 bases, 9 bases remained unmatched. The germline V gene has CDR1 GTSNPN and CDR2 SVGIG (reference sequence). There are 17 residues in the CDR3.

V gene TRBV6-5 combines with J gene TRBJ2-5, with 7 bases fitting TRBD1. Germline V gene lookup returns CDR1 MNHEY and CDR2 SVGAGI. The CDR3 runs to 13 residues. Losses at the gene ends were 6 bases for V and 4 bases for J; bases not matched to a gene: 5. The CDR3 protein is CASRTQGLETQYF. In DNA form, the CDR3 reads TGTGCCAGCAGGACACAGGGGCTAGAGACCCAGTACTTC.

This clone has just one count. The chain uses TRBV28 and TRBJ2-1; 12 nucleotides agree with TRBD2. The junction had 5 bases not matched to a gene; V was cut back by 1 base and J by 4 bases. Germline lookup yields CDR1 MDHEN and CDR2 SYDVKM. The CDR3 runs to 17 residues. Written as DNA, the CDR3 is TGTGCCAGCAGTTTATCAGGTCTAGCGGGGGGGTACAATGAGCAGTTCTTC. Translating gives CASSLSGLAGGYNEQFF.

The chain joins TRBV3-1 (or the pseudogene TRBV3-2) to TRBJ1-2; D is perhaps TRBD1 (5 bases). The CDR3 consists of 12 residues. Trimming took 1 base from V and 7 from J, leaving 7 bases between them. Germline CDR1 is LGHDT and CDR2 is YNNKEL (reference sequence). The CDR3 region has the DNA TGTGCCAGCAGCCAAGCGGGGGGTGGCTACACCTTC. Encoded protein: CASSQAGGGYTF.

The rearrangement joins TRBV5-1 to TRBJ1-2; 10 bases line up with TRBD1. Germline V gene lookup returns CDR1 SGHRS and CDR2 YFSETQ. CDR3 length: 16 amino acids. V lost 2 bases to trimming and J lost 6 bases; unmatched junction nucleotides: 10. The CDR3 spells CASSFSTGTGADGYTF. The DNA for the CDR3 is TGCGCCAGCAGCTTTTCTACCGGGACAGGGGCGGATGGCTACACCTTC. The full variable domain, in which reference TRBV5-1 and TRBJ1-2 provide the parts outside the CDR3, is KAGVTQTPRYLIKTRGQQVTLSCSPISGHRSVSWYQQTPGQGLQFLFEYFSETQRNKGNFPGRFSGRQFSNSRSEMNVSTLELGDSALYLCASSFSTGTGADGYTFGSGTRLTVV.

The chain joins TRBV2 to TRBJ1-2; 9 nucleotides agree with TRBD1. The V and J ends lost 6 bases and 5 bases, in that order; junction bases with no gene match: 4. The germline gives CDR1 SNHLY, CDR2 FYNNEI. This CDR3 has 13 amino acids. CDR3 sequence: CASSTGTGYGYTF. The CDR3 DNA reads as TGTGCCAGCAGCACCGGGACAGGGTATGGCTACACCTTC.

V usage is TRBV4-1 and J usage is TRBJ2-7, with TRBD1 as a possible D gene (6 bases). The CDR3 spans 15 residues. Trimming cost V 2 bases and J 7 bases, with 18 bases left between them. From germline, CDR1 is MGHRA and CDR2 YSYEKL. The CDR3 coding sequence is TGCGCCAGCAGCCAACCCGACAGGTCCGTAGGGGAGCAGTACTTC. Protein sequence: CASSQPDRSVGEQYF.

The chain couples TRBV6-5 to TRBJ2-3; 7 nucleotides align to TRBD2. The CDR3 length is 15 residues. The germline V gene has CDR1 MNHEY and CDR2 SVGAGI. After removal of 6 bases from V and 3 bases from J, the junction contained 9 bases not matched to a gene. CDR3 bases: TGTGCCAGCAGCCAAACCCCCGGGGGGACAGATACGCAGTATTTT. Residues: CASSQTPGGTDTQYF.

V and J are TRBV30 and TRBJ1-1; D gene unclear. CDR3 length: 16 amino acids. Trimming cost V 2 bases and J 7 bases, with 23 bases left between them. Germline values: CDR1 GTSNPN, CDR2 SVGIG (reference sequence). The CDR3 sequence is CAWSTFGSGGLVEAFF. As DNA, the CDR3 is TGTGCCTGGAGTACGTTTGGGTCAGGAGGATTGGTTGAAGCTTTCTTT.

This clone is a singleton in its sample. The chain employs TRBV7-9 and TRBJ2-1; 13 positions agree with TRBD2. Germline-derived CDR1 and CDR2 are SEHNR and FQNEAQ (reference sequence). With V trimmed by 3 bases and J by 0 bases, 8 bases remained unmatched. This CDR3 region has 19 residues. CDR3 bases: TGTGCCAGCAGCTTCCCTGGGACTAGCGGGGTTAGCTCCTACAATGAGCAGTTCTTC. Translation: CASSFPGTSGVSSYNEQFF.

The genes are TRBV3-1 (or the pseudogene TRBV3-2) and TRBJ1-1; D not resolved. There are 14 residues in the CDR3. CDR1 LGHDT and CDR2 YNNKEL come from the germline V gene (reference sequence). Trimming shortened V by 6 bases and J by 4 bases, and 15 bases separated the two germline ends. CDR3 region: CASSHTTAATEAFF. The CDR3 nucleotides are TGTGCCAGCAGTCACACGACGGCGGCCACTGAAGCTTTCTTT.

The chain recombines TRBV3-1 (or the pseudogene TRBV3-2) with TRBJ1-5; D might be TRBD1 (6 bases). Germline V lookup: CDR1 LGHDT, CDR2 YNNKEL (reference sequence). Trimming removed 3 bases from V and 6 bases from J, with 12 bases in between. This CDR3 has 14 amino acids. CDR3 sequence: CASSQQPQGQPQHF. CDR3 in DNA: TGTGCCAGCAGCCAGCAGCCACAGGGTCAGCCCCAGCATTTT.

The chain combines TRBV29-1 with TRBJ2-7; possibly TRBD2 for D (6 bases). Looked up from germline, CDR1 is SQVTM and CDR2 is ANQGSEA. Trimming shortened V by 1 base and J by 0 bases, and 10 bases separated the two germline ends. The CDR3 length is 14 residues. Here the CDR3 DNA reads TGCAGCGTTGAAGGTTCCGGGGGCTCCTACGAGCAGTACTTC. It codes for CSVEGSGGSYEQYF.